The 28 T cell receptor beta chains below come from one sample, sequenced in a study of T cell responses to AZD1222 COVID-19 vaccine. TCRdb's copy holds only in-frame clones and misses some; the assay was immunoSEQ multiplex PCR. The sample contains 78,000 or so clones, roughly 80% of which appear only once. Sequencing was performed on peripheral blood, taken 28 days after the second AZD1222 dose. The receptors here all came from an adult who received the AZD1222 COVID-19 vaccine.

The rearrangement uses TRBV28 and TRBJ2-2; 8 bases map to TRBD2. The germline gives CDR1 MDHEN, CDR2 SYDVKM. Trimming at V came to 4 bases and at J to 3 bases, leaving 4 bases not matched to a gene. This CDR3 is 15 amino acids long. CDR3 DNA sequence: TGTGCCAGCAGTTCCGGGACTAGGTACACCGGGGAGCTGTTTTTT. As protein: CASSSGTRYTGELFF.

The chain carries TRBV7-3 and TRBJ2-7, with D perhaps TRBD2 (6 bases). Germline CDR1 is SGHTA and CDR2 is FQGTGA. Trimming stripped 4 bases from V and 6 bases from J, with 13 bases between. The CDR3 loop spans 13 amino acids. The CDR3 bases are TGTGCCAGCAGCTCACGGGGAGGATTCGAGCAGTACTTC. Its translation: CASSSRGGFEQYF. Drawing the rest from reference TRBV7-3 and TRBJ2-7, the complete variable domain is GAGVSQTPSNKVTEKGKYVELRCDPISGHTALYWYRQSLGQGPEFLIYFQGTGAADDSGLPNDRFFAVRPEGSVSTLKIQRTERGDSAVYLCASSSRGGFEQYFGPGTRLTVT.

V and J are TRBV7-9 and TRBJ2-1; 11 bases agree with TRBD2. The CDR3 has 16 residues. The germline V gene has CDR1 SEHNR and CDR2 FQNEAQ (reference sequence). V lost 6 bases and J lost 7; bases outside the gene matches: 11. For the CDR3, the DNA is TGTGCCAGCAGTCCCAGTAGCGGGGGGGCCTTTAATGAGCAGTTCTTC. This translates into CASSPSSGGAFNEQFF.

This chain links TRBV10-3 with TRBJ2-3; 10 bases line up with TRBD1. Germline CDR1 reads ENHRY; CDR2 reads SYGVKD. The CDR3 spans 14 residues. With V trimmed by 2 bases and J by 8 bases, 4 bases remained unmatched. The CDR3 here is CAISEDRGLGTQYF. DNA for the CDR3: TGTGCCATCAGTGAGGACAGGGGGCTAGGTACGCAGTATTTT.

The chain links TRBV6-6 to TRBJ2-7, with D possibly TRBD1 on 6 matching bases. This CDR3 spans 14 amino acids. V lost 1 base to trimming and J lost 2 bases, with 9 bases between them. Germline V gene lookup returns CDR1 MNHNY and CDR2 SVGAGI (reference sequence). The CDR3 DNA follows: TGTGCCAGCAGTTACTTGGACAGCACCTACGAGCAGTACTTC. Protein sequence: CASSYLDSTYEQYF.

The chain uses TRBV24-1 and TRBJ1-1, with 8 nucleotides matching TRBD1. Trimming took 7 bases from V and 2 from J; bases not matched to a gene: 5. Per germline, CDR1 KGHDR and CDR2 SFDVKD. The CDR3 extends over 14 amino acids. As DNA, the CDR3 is TGTGCCACCAGCGGGACAGGAGGAAACACTGAAGCTTTCTTT. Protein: CATSGTGGNTEAFF.

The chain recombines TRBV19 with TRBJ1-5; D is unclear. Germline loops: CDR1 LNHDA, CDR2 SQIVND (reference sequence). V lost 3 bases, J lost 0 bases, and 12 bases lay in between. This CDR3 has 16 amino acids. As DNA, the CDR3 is TGTGCCAGTAGTATTTTTGCTGAGGTTAGCAATCAGCCCCAGCATTTT. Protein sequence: CASSIFAEVSNQPQHF.

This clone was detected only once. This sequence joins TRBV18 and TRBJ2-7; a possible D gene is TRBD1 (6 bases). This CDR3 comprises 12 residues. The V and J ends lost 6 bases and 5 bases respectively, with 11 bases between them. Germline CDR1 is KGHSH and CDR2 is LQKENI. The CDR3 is CASSLNRDEQYF. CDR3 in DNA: TGTGCCAGCTCGCTTAACAGGGACGAGCAGTACTTC.

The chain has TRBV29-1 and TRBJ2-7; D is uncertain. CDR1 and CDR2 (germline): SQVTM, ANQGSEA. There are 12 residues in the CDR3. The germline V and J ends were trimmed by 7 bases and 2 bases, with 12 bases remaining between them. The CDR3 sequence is CSGKSGPYEQYF. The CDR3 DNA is TGCAGCGGGAAAAGTGGCCCCTACGAGCAGTACTTC.

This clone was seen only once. The CDR3 region has the DNA TGTGCCAGCAGCCCTAATGTGGTTTCCACTGAAGCTTTCTTT. Amino acids: CASSPNVVSTEAFF. This chain uses TRBV7-6 with TRBJ1-1; D not resolved. The CDR3 loop spans 14 amino acids. V gave up 5 bases and J gave up 4 bases, with 14 bases separating them. From germline, CDR1 is SGHVS and CDR2 FNYEAQ.

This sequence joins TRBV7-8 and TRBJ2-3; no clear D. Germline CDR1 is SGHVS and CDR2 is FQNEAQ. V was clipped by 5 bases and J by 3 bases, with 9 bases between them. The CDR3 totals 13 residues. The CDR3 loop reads CASSRGFTDTQYF. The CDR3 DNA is TGTGCCAGCAGCCGAGGATTTACAGATACGCAGTATTTT.

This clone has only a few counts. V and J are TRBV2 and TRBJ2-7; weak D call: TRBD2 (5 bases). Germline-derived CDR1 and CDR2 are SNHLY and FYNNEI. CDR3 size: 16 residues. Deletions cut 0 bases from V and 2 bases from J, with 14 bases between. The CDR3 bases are TGTGCCAGCAGTGAAGCGGACCCCGGGATCACCTACGAGCAGTACTTC. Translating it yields CASSEADPGITYEQYF.

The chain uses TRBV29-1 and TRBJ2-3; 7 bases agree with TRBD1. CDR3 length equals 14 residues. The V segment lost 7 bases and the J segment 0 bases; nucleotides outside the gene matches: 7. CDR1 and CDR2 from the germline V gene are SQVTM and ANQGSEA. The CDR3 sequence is CSGTGVVSTDTQYF. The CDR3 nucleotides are TGCAGCGGCACAGGGGTGGTCAGCACAGATACGCAGTATTTT.

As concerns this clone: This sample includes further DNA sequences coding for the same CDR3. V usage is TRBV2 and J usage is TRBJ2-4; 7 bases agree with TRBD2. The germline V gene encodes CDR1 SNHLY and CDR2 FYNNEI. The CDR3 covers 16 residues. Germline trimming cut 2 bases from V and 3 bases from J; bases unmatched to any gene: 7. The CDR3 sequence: CASSEWAGEIKNIQYF. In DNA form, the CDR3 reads TGTGCCAGCAGTGAATGGGCGGGAGAAATCAAAAACATTCAGTACTTC.

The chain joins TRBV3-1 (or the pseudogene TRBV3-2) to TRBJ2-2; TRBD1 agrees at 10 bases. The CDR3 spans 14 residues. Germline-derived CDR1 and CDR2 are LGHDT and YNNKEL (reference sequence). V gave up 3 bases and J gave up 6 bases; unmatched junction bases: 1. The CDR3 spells CASSQGTGAGELFF. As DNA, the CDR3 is TGTGCCAGCAGCCAGGGGACAGGGGCCGGGGAGCTGTTTTTT.

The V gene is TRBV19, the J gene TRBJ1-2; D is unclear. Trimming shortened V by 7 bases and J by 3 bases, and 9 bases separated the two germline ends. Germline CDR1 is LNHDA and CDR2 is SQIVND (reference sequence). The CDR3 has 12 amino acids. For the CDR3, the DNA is TGTGCCAGTAATGACGGGTACTATGGCTACACCTTC. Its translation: CASNDGYYGYTF.

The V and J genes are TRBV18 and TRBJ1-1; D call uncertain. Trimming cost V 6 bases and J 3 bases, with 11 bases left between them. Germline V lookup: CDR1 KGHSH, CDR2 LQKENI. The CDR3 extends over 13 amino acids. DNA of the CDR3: TGTGCCAGCTCCCCCCCCACAGACACTGAAGCTTTCTTT. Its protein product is CASSPPTDTEAFF.

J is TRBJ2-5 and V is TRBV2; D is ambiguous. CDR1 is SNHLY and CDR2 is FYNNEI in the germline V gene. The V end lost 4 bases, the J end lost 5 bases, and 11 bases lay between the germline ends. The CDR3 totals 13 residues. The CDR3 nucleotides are TGTGCCAGCAGTGGAATTAATGAGGAGACCCAGTACTTC. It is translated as CASSGINEETQYF.

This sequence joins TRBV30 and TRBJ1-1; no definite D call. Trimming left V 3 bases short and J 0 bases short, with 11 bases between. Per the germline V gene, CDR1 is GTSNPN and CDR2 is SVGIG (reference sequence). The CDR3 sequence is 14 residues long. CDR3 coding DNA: TGTGCCTGGAGCGAGGAGAACATGAACACTGAAGCTTTCTTT. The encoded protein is CAWSEENMNTEAFF.

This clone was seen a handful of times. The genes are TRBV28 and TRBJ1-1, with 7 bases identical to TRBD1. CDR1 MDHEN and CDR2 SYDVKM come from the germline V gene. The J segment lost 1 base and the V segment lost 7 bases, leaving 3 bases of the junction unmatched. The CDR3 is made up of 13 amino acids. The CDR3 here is CASTPGGNTEAFF. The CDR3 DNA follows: TGTGCCAGCACCCCAGGGGGGAACACTGAAGCTTTCTTT.

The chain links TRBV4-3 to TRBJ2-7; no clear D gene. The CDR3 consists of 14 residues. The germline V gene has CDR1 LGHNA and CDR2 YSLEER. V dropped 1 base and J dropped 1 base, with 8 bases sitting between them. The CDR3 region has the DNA TGCGCCAGCAGCCAAGGGCCCAAATCCTACGAGCAGTACTTC. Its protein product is CASSQGPKSYEQYF.

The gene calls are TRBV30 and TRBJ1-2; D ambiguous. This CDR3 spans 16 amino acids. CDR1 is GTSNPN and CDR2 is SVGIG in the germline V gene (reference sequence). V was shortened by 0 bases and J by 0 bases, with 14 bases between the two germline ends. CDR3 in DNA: TGTGCCTGGAGTGTAAAGATTCCACTACCTAACTATGGCTACACCTTC. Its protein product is CAWSVKIPLPNYGYTF.

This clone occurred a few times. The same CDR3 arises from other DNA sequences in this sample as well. CDR3 DNA sequence: TGTGCCAGCAGTTACTCAGGGGTCACTGAAGCTTTCTTT. Translated, it gives CASSYSGVTEAFF. This chain uses TRBV6-5 with TRBJ1-1, with D perhaps matching TRBD1 (5 bases). This CDR3 is 13 amino acids long. Per germline, CDR1 MNHEY and CDR2 SVGAGI. V lost 0 bases, J lost 4 bases, and 6 bases lay in between.

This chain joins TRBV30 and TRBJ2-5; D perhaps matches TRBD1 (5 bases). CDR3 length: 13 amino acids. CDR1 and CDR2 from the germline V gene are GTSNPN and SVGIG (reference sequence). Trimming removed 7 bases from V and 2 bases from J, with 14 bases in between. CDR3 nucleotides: TGTGCCTTGATCCAGGGTCCACAAGAGACCCAGTACTTC. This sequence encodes CALIQGPQETQYF.

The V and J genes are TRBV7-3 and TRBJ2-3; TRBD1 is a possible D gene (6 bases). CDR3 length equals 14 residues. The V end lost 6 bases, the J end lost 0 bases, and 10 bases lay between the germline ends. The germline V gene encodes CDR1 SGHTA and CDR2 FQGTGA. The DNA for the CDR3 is TGTGCCAGCAGACGTGGACAGAGCACAGATACGCAGTATTTT. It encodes CASRRGQSTDTQYF. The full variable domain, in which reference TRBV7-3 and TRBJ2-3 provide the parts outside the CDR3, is GAGVSQTPSNKVTEKGKYVELRCDPISGHTALYWYRQSLGQGPEFLIYFQGTGAADDSGLPNDRFFAVRPEGSVSTLKIQRTERGDSAVYLCASRRGQSTDTQYFGPGTRLTVL.

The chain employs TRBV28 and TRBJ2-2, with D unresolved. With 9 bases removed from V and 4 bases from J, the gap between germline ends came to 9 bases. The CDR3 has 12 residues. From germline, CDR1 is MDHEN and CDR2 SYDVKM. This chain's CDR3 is CARTPPTGELFF. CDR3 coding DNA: TGTGCCAGGACCCCCCCCACCGGGGAGCTGTTTTTT.

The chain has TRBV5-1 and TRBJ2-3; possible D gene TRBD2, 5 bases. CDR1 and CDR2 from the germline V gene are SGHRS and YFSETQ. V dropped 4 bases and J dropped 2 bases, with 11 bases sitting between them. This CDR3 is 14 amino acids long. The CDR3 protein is CASSSGRVTDTQYF. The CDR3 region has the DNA TGCGCCAGCAGCAGTGGGCGGGTCACAGATACGCAGTATTTT.

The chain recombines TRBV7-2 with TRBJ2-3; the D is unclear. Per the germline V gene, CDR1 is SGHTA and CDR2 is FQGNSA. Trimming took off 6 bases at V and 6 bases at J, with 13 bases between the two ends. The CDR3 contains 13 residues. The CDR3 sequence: CASRREVPDTQYF. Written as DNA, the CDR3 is TGTGCCAGCAGGAGAGAGGTACCCGATACGCAGTATTTT. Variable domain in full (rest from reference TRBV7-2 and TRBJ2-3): GAGVSQSPSNKVTEKGKDVELRCDPISGHTALYWYRQSLGQGLEFLIYFQGNSAPDKSGLPSDRFSAERTGGSVSTLTIQRTQQEDSAVYLCASRREVPDTQYFGPGTRLTVL.